A few counts support the clone carrying this T cell receptor (beta chain). What it binds is unknown. Preparation of the TCRbeta library involved a method that used unique molecular identifiers. One entry per CDR3 protein results from TCRdb running MiXCR on the PCR reads. The data show some 550,000 distinct CDR3 sequences, roughly 23% seen once. This sample is drawn from a study of T-cell reconstitution after alpha-beta-depleted transplantation in children. Trimming shortened V by 5 bases and J by 2 bases, and 12 bases separated the two germline ends. This CDR3 is 15 amino acids long. Germline V gives CDR1 LNHNV, CDR2 YYDKDF (reference sequence). Study findings and constraints: Newly produced T cells mostly provided counts and TCRbeta diversity after one year, as hyperexpanded clones declined. Day-60 TCRbeta diversity that was high in some patients was derived from surviving recipient T cells and thymic progenitors. About two months after transplant, alpha-beta T cells reportedly came from several hundred expanded graft clones.

The receptor's source is a boy under three years old who had a stem cell transplant for acute myeloid leukemia, so the T cells may come from the graft donor. Here the sequenced sample was PBMCs, mostly from graft donor cells, taken 360 days after TCRalphabeta/CD19-depleted stem cell transplant. This chain joins TRBV15 and TRBJ2-2; D is unclear. The CDR3 region has the DNA TGTGCCACCAGCCCGGCACACTTTAACACCGGGGAGCTGTTTTTT. It translates to CATSPAHFNTGELFF.